This TCR beta chain was observed in a study of naive and memory T cell subsets. Germline V CDR1 and CDR2: KGHSH, LQKENI. The CDR3 sequence is 13 residues long. V shed 4 bases, J shed 9 bases, and the junction held 5 bases outside the gene matches. A few counts support this clonotype. An equimolar mix of two oligonucleotides served as the beta constant-region primer for TRBC1 and TRBC2. Via MiXCR, TCRdb re-called the UMI-ligation and nested PCR reads, giving one row per CDR3 protein. The sample shows roughly 140,000 distinct CDR3 sequences, approximately 17% of them seen only once. The V and J genes are TRBV18 and TRBJ2-1, with TRBD1 matching 8 bases. The clonotype originates from a human donor in good health. What was sequenced was naive CD4+ T cells from blood. DNA for the CDR3: TGTGCCAGCTCACAAGACAGGGGTGGTGAGCAGTTCTTC. The encoded protein is CASSQDRGGEQFF.